One sample yielded the 26 T cell receptor beta chains listed below, sequenced in a study of sequential checkpoint blockade in melanoma. Using immunoSEQ multiplex PCR, the repertoire was profiled, and TCRdb retains in-frame clones only, with some absent. The sample lists about 6,600 clones, approximately 20% occurring once. Indicated treatment: randomized to nivolumab then ipilimumab (arm A) or the reverse (arm B). The sample here was tumor tissue (inferred from file names), taken from a patient given nivolumab and ipilimumab in sequence. The receptor source for this set is a human donor with melanoma.

This clone has just a few counts. The V and J genes are TRBV30 and TRBJ1-2; D remains unclear. The CDR3 runs 13 residues. Between the trimmed V and J ends, which lost 2 bases and 1 base, there was a span of 8 bases. Germline V lookup: CDR1 GTSNPN, CDR2 SVGIG (reference sequence). The CDR3 DNA follows: TGTGCCTGGAGTTCCGGAGTTAACTATGGCTACACCTTC. This encodes CAWSSGVNYGYTF.

The table lists this clone with a few counts. The rearrangement uses TRBV6-8 and TRBJ2-2; no reliable D call. Germline CDR1 and CDR2: MNHGY and SAAAGT. The CDR3 is 13 amino acids. The V and J ends lost 5 bases and 7 bases respectively, with 11 bases between them. The CDR3, as DNA: TGTGCCAGCAGTGCCGTACCTGGCGGGGAGCTGTTTTTT. Encoded protein: CASSAVPGGELFF.

By share of the sample, this clone is medium-sized. The chain is built from TRBV11-3 and TRBJ2-5, with TRBD1 as a possible D gene (5 bases). This CDR3 spans 15 amino acids. The germline gives CDR1 SGHNT, CDR2 YENEEA. V gave up 5 bases and J gave up 2 bases, with 15 bases separating them. The CDR3 nucleotides are TGTGCCAGCAGCCGGTCCCGACAGTTTCAAGAGACCCAGTACTTC. Amino acid sequence: CASSRSRQFQETQYF.

The chain is built from TRBV5-1 and TRBJ1-1, with TRBD1 matching over 9 bases. The CDR3 length is 14 residues. Germline-derived CDR1 and CDR2 are SGHRS and YFSETQ. Losses at the gene ends were 5 bases for V and 6 bases for J; bases not matched to a gene: 8. The CDR3 DNA reads TGCGCCAGCAGTCAACAGGGGGCGGGGGCTGAAGCTTTCTTT. Protein sequence: CASSQQGAGAEAFF.

As to this clone: At one boundary the junction diverges from the germline segment, which might be a read error. The chain recombines TRBV7-8 with TRBJ2-5, with D possibly TRBD1 on 6 matching bases. The CDR3 has 13 residues. In germline, CDR1 is SGHVS, CDR2 FQNEAQ. The CDR3 loop is CASSRDIQETQYF. In DNA form, the CDR3 reads TGTGCTAGCAGCCGGGACATTCAAGAGACCCAGTACTTC. The full variable domain, its missing parts supplied by reference TRBV7-8 and TRBJ2-5, is GAGVSQSPRYKVAKRGQDVALRCDPISGHVSLFWYQQALGQGPEFLTYFQNEAQLDKSGLPSDRFFAERPEGSVSTLKIQRTQQEDSAVYLCASSRDIQETQYFGPGTRLLVL.

The chain couples TRBV12-5 to TRBJ2-7; tentative D call: TRBD1 (6 bases). Germline lookup yields CDR1 LGHNT and CDR2 FRNRAP. Deletions cut 6 bases from V and 3 bases from J, with 12 bases between. This CDR3 comprises 13 residues. The CDR3 protein is CASGSDRFYEQYF. The CDR3 coding sequence is TGTGCTAGTGGCTCGGACAGATTCTACGAGCAGTACTTC.

This clone has just a few counts. This chain uses TRBV28 with TRBJ2-4; D not resolved. Germline loops: CDR1 MDHEN, CDR2 SYDVKM. The V end lost 5 bases, the J end lost 3 bases, and 11 bases lay between the germline ends. The CDR3 totals 14 residues. CDR3 nucleotide sequence: TGTGCCAGCAGTCTAAGGACGGTCAAAAACATTCAGTACTTC. Translating it yields CASSLRTVKNIQYF.

This rearrangement joins TRBV19 to TRBJ1-5, with D hard to call. This CDR3 is 14 amino acids long. CDR1 LNHDA and CDR2 SQIVND come from the germline V gene (reference sequence). The V end lost 2 bases, the J end lost 7 bases, and 12 bases lay between the germline ends. The CDR3 protein is CASSIQRAGQPQHF. CDR3 bases: TGTGCCAGTAGTATACAAAGGGCAGGCCAGCCCCAGCATTTT.

The chain combines TRBV29-1 with TRBJ2-7, with TRBD1 matching 8 bases. The germline CDR1 and CDR2 sequences are SQVTM and ANQGSEA. J was trimmed by 3 bases and V by 4 bases; bases with no gene match: 8. The CDR3 loop spans 14 amino acids. The chain's CDR3 is CSVVLYRGNYEQYF. The CDR3 DNA sequence: TGCAGCGTTGTGCTGTACAGGGGGAACTACGAGCAGTACTTC.

The chain joins TRBV19 to TRBJ1-2; D uncertain. This CDR3 is 13 amino acids long. The V end lost 7 bases, the J end lost 6 bases, and 15 bases lay between the germline ends. From germline, CDR1 is LNHDA and CDR2 SQIVND (reference sequence). The CDR3 DNA follows: TGTGCCAGTACCCCTTCGACCGGGAATGGCTACACCTTC. This encodes CASTPSTGNGYTF.

This clone rates as medium-sized. CDR3 sequence (DNA): TGCGCCAGCAGCTTGGGAGTAGGGGGTTCCGGGGAGCTGTTTTTT. Translating gives CASSLGVGGSGELFF. The chain links TRBV5-1 to TRBJ2-2; tentative D call: TRBD1 (6 bases). The CDR3 runs to 15 residues. CDR1 is SGHRS and CDR2 is YFSETQ in the germline V gene. Trimming stripped 0 bases from V and 6 bases from J, with 12 bases between. The full variable domain, completed using reference TRBV5-1 and TRBJ2-2, is KAGVTQTPRYLIKTRGQQVTLSCSPISGHRSVSWYQQTPGQGLQFLFEYFSETQRNKGNFPGRFSGRQFSNSRSEMNVSTLELGDSALYLCASSLGVGGSGELFFGEGSRLTVL.

V usage is TRBV11-3 and J usage is TRBJ1-4, with 9 bases aligning to TRBD1. The germline V gene has CDR1 SGHNT and CDR2 YENEEA. V was pared by 5 bases and J by 4 bases, with 2 bases of the junction left unmatched. The CDR3 runs 14 residues. The CDR3 protein is CASSRTGVNEKLFF. The CDR3 DNA reads TGTGCCAGCAGCAGGACAGGGGTTAATGAAAAACTGTTTTTT.

In its sample, this clone is medium-sized. The sample contains more than one DNA sequence encoding this CDR3. J is TRBJ2-5 and V is TRBV11-3; the D gene is possibly TRBD1 (6 bases). V lost 5 bases, J lost 5 bases, and 18 bases lay in between. This CDR3 comprises 15 residues. The V gene's germline CDR1 is SGHNT and CDR2 YENEEA. CDR3 coding DNA: TGTGCCAGCAGCCCTTCCGGGACATGGGGGGAGACCCAGTACTTC. Translating gives CASSPSGTWGETQYF.

The chain carries TRBV19 and TRBJ2-3, with 7 bases aligning to TRBD1. Trimming at V came to 7 bases and at J to 3 bases, leaving 4 bases not matched to a gene. The CDR3 contains 13 residues. Looked up from germline, CDR1 is LNHDA and CDR2 is SQIVND (reference sequence). The CDR3: CASNRGPTDTQYF. In DNA, the CDR3 is TGTGCCAGTAACAGGGGACCGACAGATACGCAGTATTTT.

The chain links TRBV9 to TRBJ2-3; D is perhaps TRBD2 (5 bases). The CDR3 is 15 amino acids. V was pared by 0 bases and J by 0 bases, with 8 bases between. Per the germline V gene, CDR1 is SGDLS and CDR2 is YYNGEE. For the CDR3, the DNA is TGTGCCAGCAGCGTAGCCGAGGGAAGCACAGATACGCAGTATTTT. Amino acid sequence: CASSVAEGSTDTQYF.

V gene TRBV18 combines with J gene TRBJ1-4; 8 bases fit TRBD1. J gave up 5 bases and V 2 bases, and 10 bases lay outside the gene matches. CDR3 length: 17 residues. Germline V CDR1 and CDR2: KGHSH, LQKENI. The CDR3 nucleotides are TGTGCCAGCTCACCAGAGGACAGGGTGGGGTTGAATGAAAAACTGTTTTTT. Protein: CASSPEDRVGLNEKLFF.

This clone was observed many times. The rearrangement links TRBV6-8 to TRBJ1-5, with D perhaps TRBD1 (6 bases). Germline lookup yields CDR1 MNHGY and CDR2 SAAAGT. The CDR3 contains 13 residues. The ends were cut back, 9 bases at V and 5 bases at J, with 14 bases in the middle. The CDR3 DNA reads TGTGCCAGTACAGGGCCCCCCGATCAGCCCCAGCATTTT. It encodes CASTGPPDQPQHF.

This clone has a handful of counts. Other DNA variants within this sample encode the same CDR3. The J gene is TRBJ1-2, the V gene TRBV11-3; 11 positions agree with TRBD1. J was trimmed by 3 bases and V by 3 bases; bases with no gene match: 3. The V gene's germline CDR1 is SGHNT and CDR2 YENEEA. CDR3 size: 15 residues. CDR3 sequence (DNA): TGTGCCAGCAGCTTGGGACAGGGGGAATACTATGGCTACACCTTC. This translates into CASSLGQGEYYGYTF.

The genes are TRBV19 and TRBJ1-6; D remains ambiguous. The CDR3 has 12 amino acids. The V end lost 1 base, the J end lost 8 bases, and 3 bases lay between the germline ends. The germline gives CDR1 LNHDA, CDR2 SQIVND (reference sequence). The CDR3, as DNA: TGTGCCAGTAGTATAGGTGATTCACCCCTCCACTTT. It specifies CASSIGDSPLHF.

This clone ranks as medium-sized. This chain links TRBV6-1 with TRBJ2-1; D is perhaps TRBD1 (6 bases). The V gene's germline CDR1 is MNHNS and CDR2 SASEGT. The CDR3 is 15 residues long. Deletions cut 1 base from V and 10 bases from J, with 17 bases between. The CDR3 sequence: CASSEDRVGRYEQFF. The CDR3 bases are TGTGCCAGCAGTGAAGACAGGGTGGGGAGATACGAGCAGTTCTTC.

This clone is categorized as medium-sized. The chain uses TRBV6-8 and TRBJ1-5, with D unresolved. The V gene lost 0 bases and the J gene lost 0 bases, with 9 bases spanning the gap. The CDR3 runs to 16 residues. Germline V gene lookup returns CDR1 MNHGY and CDR2 SAAAGT. The CDR3 DNA follows: TGTGCCAGCAGTTACTCGATAACGGGTAGCAATCAGCCCCAGCATTTT. Amino acids: CASSYSITGSNQPQHF.

The V and J genes are TRBV5-1 and TRBJ1-2, with D tentatively TRBD1 (6 bases). CDR3 size: 14 residues. V gave up 0 bases and J gave up 3 bases, with 9 bases separating them. The germline gives CDR1 SGHRS, CDR2 YFSETQ. The DNA of the CDR3 is TGCGCCAGCAGCTTGGGAACAGGGTACTATGGCTACACCTTC. Amino acid sequence: CASSLGTGYYGYTF.

This clone has at least ten counts. The chain links TRBV1 to TRBJ1-2; the table's D call TRBD1 went unverified against the DNA. TRBV1 is designated a pseudogene. The CDR3 is made up of 14 amino acids. The CDR3 nucleotides read TGCGCCAGCAGCCAAGACCCCAGGGCCTATGGCTACACCTTC. This translates into CASSQDPRAYGYTF.

The chain carries TRBV11-3 and TRBJ2-1; no definite D call. Germline V CDR1 and CDR2: SGHNT, YENEEA. V lost 6 bases to trimming and J lost 3 bases, with 18 bases between them. The CDR3 loop spans 16 amino acids. CDR3: CASRPEVGAGYNEQFF. The CDR3 DNA is TGTGCCAGCAGACCAGAGGTGGGCGCCGGCTACAATGAGCAGTTCTTC.

The V and J genes are TRBV19 and TRBJ2-5; 12 bases match TRBD2. CDR3 size: 15 residues. The V gene end was trimmed by 3 bases and the J gene end by 5 bases; junction bases not matched to a gene: 4. Germline V gene sequence: CDR1 LNHDA, CDR2 SQIVND (reference sequence). CDR3 coding DNA: TGTGCCAGTAGTATGACTAGCGGGAGTATGGAGACCCAGTACTTC. It codes for CASSMTSGSMETQYF.

This clone turned up a few times. This rearrangement joins TRBV6-8 to TRBJ1-2; D is unresolved. The V end lost 5 bases, the J end lost 5 bases, and 15 bases lay between the germline ends. Per germline, CDR1 MNHGY and CDR2 SAAAGT. The CDR3 loop spans 14 amino acids. The CDR3 DNA follows: TGTGCCAGCAGTCTCCGTGGACTTCTGTATGGCTACACCTTC. This sequence encodes CASSLRGLLYGYTF.